The 15 T cell receptor beta chains reported below all come from one sample, sequenced in a study of blood T cell repertoires in COVID-19. Generated by immunoSEQ multiplex PCR, the TCRdb table keeps only in-frame clones and is missing some. Here the sample spans more than 65,000 clones, under 85% being singletons. Sequencing was done on a sample of peripheral blood. All receptors come from a man aged 55-75 years with acute or convalescent COVID-19.

The chain uses TRBV6-2 or TRBV6-3 and TRBJ2-1, with D possibly matching TRBD2 (6 bases). Trimming removed 3 bases from V and 4 bases from J, with 7 bases in between. The germline gives CDR1 MNHEY, CDR2 SVGEGT. The CDR3 spans 13 residues. The CDR3 DNA reads as TGTGCCAGCAGTTATCGGGGGTACAATGAGCAGTTCTTC. It yields the protein CASSYRGYNEQFF.

CDR3 nucleotides: TGTGCCAGCAGCTTAGAAGGTTCGGGACATGGGAACTATGGCTACACCTTC. It specifies CASSLEGSGHGNYGYTF. The rearrangement uses TRBV11-2 and TRBJ1-2; TRBD1 is a possible D gene (6 bases). Trimming left V 0 bases short and J 2 bases short, with 16 bases between. CDR3 size: 17 residues. Germline V gives CDR1 SGHAT, CDR2 FQNNGV. The variable domain in full, completed from reference TRBV11-2 and TRBJ1-2, reads EAGVAQSPRYKIIEKRQSVAFWCNPISGHATLYWYQQILGQGPKLLIQFQNNGVVDDSQLPKDRFSAERLKGVDSTLKIQPAKLEDSAVYLCASSLEGSGHGNYGYTFGSGTRLTVV.

This chain uses TRBV15 with TRBJ2-5; 11 bases align to TRBD2. Unmatched junction bases numbered 6, after V lost 2 bases and J lost 4 bases. The germline V gene has CDR1 LNHNV and CDR2 YYDKDF (reference sequence). This CDR3 has 16 residues. The CDR3 reads CATSRMTSGEGETQYF. CDR3 nucleotide sequence: TGTGCCACCAGCAGAATGACTAGCGGGGAGGGAGAGACCCAGTACTTC.

The chain uses TRBV12-3 or TRBV12-4 and TRBJ1-2; D is possibly TRBD1 (5 bases). Between the trimmed V and J ends, which lost 5 bases and 6 bases, there was a span of 10 bases. The CDR3 has 12 amino acids. The CDR3 DNA is TGTGCCAGCAGTGCGTACAGGCATGGCTACACCTTC. Its translation: CASSAYRHGYTF.

V usage is TRBV5-4 and J usage is TRBJ1-4; D is uncertain. Trimming left V 5 bases short and J 0 bases short, with 11 bases between. CDR3 length: 15 amino acids. Germline V gives CDR1 SGHNT, CDR2 YYREEE (reference sequence). The CDR3 loop reads CASSLHSSTNEKLFF. CDR3 coding DNA: TGTGCCAGCAGTCTTCACAGTTCAACTAATGAAAAACTGTTTTTT.

Notes on this clone: Different DNA sequences within this sample yield the same CDR3. The J gene is TRBJ2-5, the V gene TRBV7-3; no firm D call. V was shortened by 5 bases and J by 2 bases, with 12 bases between the two germline ends. The CDR3 runs 14 residues. Germline V CDR1 and CDR2: SGHTA, FQGTGA. Written as DNA, the CDR3 is TGTGCCAGCAGCCCCACCGGGTTGCAAGAGACCCAGTACTTC. Its protein is CASSPTGLQETQYF.

The CDR3 DNA is TGTGCCAGCAGCTTAGGACCAGACCGGGAGCCCCAGCATTTT. Translation: CASSLGPDREPQHF. The rearrangement links TRBV7-2 to TRBJ1-5, with D unclear. The CDR3 has 14 amino acids. In germline, CDR1 is SGHTA, CDR2 FQGNSA. V was cut by 1 base and J by 8 bases, with 12 bases left in between.

The CDR3 loop is CASSSPSGVANTGELFF. The CDR3 coding sequence is TGTGCCAGTAGTAGCCCTAGCGGGGTAGCGAACACCGGGGAGCTGTTTTTT. The chain combines TRBV19 with TRBJ2-2; 9 bases match TRBD2. CDR1 and CDR2 (germline): LNHDA, SQIVND (reference sequence). The trim removed 4 bases at V and 0 bases at J, leaving 6 bases unmatched. The CDR3 consists of 17 residues.

This clone was detected a few times. The chain recombines TRBV6-6 with TRBJ1-5, with D possibly TRBD1 on 5 matching bases. Germline V gene lookup returns CDR1 MNHNY and CDR2 SVGAGI (reference sequence). The CDR3 is 15 amino acids. Trimming pared 8 bases from V and 2 bases from J, leaving 16 bases between. In nucleotides, the CDR3 is TGTGCCAGCCATACGGGGCGCGGGGGCAATCAGCCCCAGCATTTT. It yields the protein CASHTGRGGNQPQHF.

This clone occurred a few times. Other DNA sequences in this sample translate to the same CDR3. This rearrangement joins TRBV6-4 to TRBJ1-5, with 9 bases aligning to TRBD1. Germline assignment: CDR1 MRHNA and CDR2 SNTAGT. The junction had 4 bases not matched to a gene; V was cut back by 5 bases and J by 5 bases. The CDR3 covers 14 residues. The CDR3 sequence: CASSSGTGHQPQHF. DNA of the CDR3: TGTGCCAGCAGTTCTGGGACAGGGCATCAGCCCCAGCATTTT.

The V and J genes are TRBV29-1 and TRBJ2-7; possible D gene TRBD2, 6 bases. Germline lookup yields CDR1 SQVTM and CDR2 ANQGSEA. The ends were cut back, 5 bases at V and 7 bases at J, with 18 bases in the middle. There are 13 residues in the CDR3. DNA for the CDR3: TGCAGCGTTTACGCGGGATTCCGAGTGGAGCAGTACTTC. It is translated as CSVYAGFRVEQYF.

This chain uses TRBV5-1 with TRBJ1-5; tentative D call: TRBD1 (5 bases). Germline V gives CDR1 SGHRS, CDR2 YFSETQ. V lost 4 bases, J lost 4 bases, and 21 bases lay in between. CDR3 length: 17 residues. The CDR3 DNA reads as TGCGCCAGCAGCAAACGAATTGCGGGACTAGCAAATCAGCCCCAGCATTTT. This gives the protein CASSKRIAGLANQPQHF.

The genes are TRBV7-3 and TRBJ2-5, with 8 bases aligning to TRBD2. This CDR3 is 17 amino acids long. The V gene's germline CDR1 is SGHTA and CDR2 FQGTGA. The trim removed 6 bases at V and 2 bases at J, leaving 14 bases unmatched. The CDR3 loop is CASSYPIPGGPQETQYF. CDR3 sequence (DNA): TGTGCCAGCAGTTATCCGATCCCGGGGGGGCCTCAAGAGACCCAGTACTTC.

In this sample, this clone turned up a few times. The V call is TRBV25-1, the J call TRBJ1-6; the match to TRBD1 covers 7 bases. The germline V gene has CDR1 MGHDK and CDR2 SYGVNS. J gave up 9 bases and V 4 bases, and 3 bases lay outside the gene matches. There are 13 residues in the CDR3. The CDR3 DNA reads TGTGCCAGCAGTGGACAGGGCAGTTCACCCCTCCACTTT. Translating gives CASSGQGSSPLHF.

This chain joins TRBV5-4 and TRBJ2-7, with TRBD1 matching 10 bases. Germline CDR1 is SGHNT and CDR2 is YYREEE (reference sequence). The CDR3 is made up of 14 amino acids. The trim removed 3 bases at V and 2 bases at J, leaving 2 bases unmatched. The chain's CDR3 is CASSWGTGAYEQYF. DNA for the CDR3: TGTGCCAGCAGCTGGGGGACAGGGGCCTACGAGCAGTACTTC.